This T cell receptor beta chain was sequenced for a study of shared clonotypes between healthy human individuals. Across the whole study: Donors had three CD4 naive, three CD4 memory, two CD8 naive and one CD8 memory plate apiece. Study-level points and caveats: Only blood samples were collected, and tissue repertoires likely differ.

For sorted subsets, about 190 ng DNA per replicate equaled approximately 32,000 T cell genomes. The protocol was immunoSEQ multiplex PCR, while the TCRdb copy is restricted to in-frame clones and leaves out a portion. This sample carries about 700,000 clones, approximately 79% of them seen once, and the ten largest clones take about 1.8%. Germline V gene data show CDR1 as MDHEN and CDR2 as SYDVKM. Trimming took off 4 bases at V and 2 bases at J, with 6 bases between the two ends. CDR3 length: 12 residues. Turning to this clone: What it binds is not known. The same CDR3 can be traced to other DNA sequences in this sample.

The V and J genes are TRBV28 and TRBJ2-7; D is ambiguous. The sequence was collected from a woman under 40 in good health. The sequencing input was memory CD4+ T cells sorted from blood. This sample's subset: CD45RA-negative fraction. Here the CDR3 reads CASSSGAYEQYF. The DNA for the CDR3 is TGTGCCAGCAGTTCTGGAGCCTACGAGCAGTACTTC.